The clone carrying this TCR beta chain has only a few counts. The data are from a study of T-cell reconstitution after alpha-beta-depleted transplantation in children. The CDR3 contains 14 residues. Germline V CDR1 and CDR2: SGHRS, YFSETQ. V gave up 4 bases and J gave up 6 bases, with 17 bases separating them. Preparing the TCRbeta library involved the use of unique molecular identifiers. TCRdb re-derived calls from the PCR reads in MiXCR, one entry per CDR3 protein. The sample consists of 600,000 or so distinct CDR3 sequences, 20% to 25% of them appearing once. This chain joins TRBV5-1 and TRBJ2-7; D is tentatively TRBD1 or TRBD2 (5 bases each). The sequencing here drew on PBMCs, mostly from graft donor cells, taken 360 days after TCRalphabeta/CD19-depleted stem cell transplant. The TCR comes from a boy in the first two years of life who had a stem cell transplant for acute myeloid leukemia, so the T cells may come from the graft donor. CDR3 sequence (DNA): TGCGCCAGCAGCCCAGGGAACGGCCGGGGCGAGCAGTACTTC. Translation: CASSPGNGRGEQYF.